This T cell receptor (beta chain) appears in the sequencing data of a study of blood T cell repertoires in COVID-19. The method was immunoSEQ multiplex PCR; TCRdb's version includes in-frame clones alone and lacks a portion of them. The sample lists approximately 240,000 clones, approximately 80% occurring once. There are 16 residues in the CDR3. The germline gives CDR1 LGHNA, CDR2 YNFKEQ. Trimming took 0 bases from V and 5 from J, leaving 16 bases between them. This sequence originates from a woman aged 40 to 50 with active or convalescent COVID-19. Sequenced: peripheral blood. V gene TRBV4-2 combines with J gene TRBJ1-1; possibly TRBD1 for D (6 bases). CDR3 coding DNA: TGTGCCAGCAGCCAAGACCCAGCTGCAGGGGAGACTGAAGCTTTCTTT. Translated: CASSQDPAAGETEAFF.